These T cell receptor beta chains were read from a single sample in a study of T cell repertoires in cytomegalovirus infection. One entry per CDR3 protein results from TCRdb running MiXCR on the reads. This table has about 330,000 distinct CDR3 sequences, over 7.5% appearing once. The sequencing sample was made of PBMCs. These receptors originate from a human donor in good health (CMV status not recorded). Some clones in this sample may be carry-over from other donors' samples. Each CDR3 is given without its conserved first and last residue. Each record gives: J gene, clone size, V gene, CDR3 protein. Some rows have no size entry. The others give once, few or many, or a class for an expanded clone.

J: TRBJ2-2
size: NA
V: TRBV4-3
CDR3: ASSQDMELAGGPSTGGLF

J: TRBJ1-2
size: few
V: TRBV30
CDR3: AWTRVAAREQGYT

J: TRBJ2-7
size: many
V: TRBV7-6
CDR3: ASSLDTGTNEQY

J: TRBJ1-6
size: NA
V: TRBV20-1
CDR3: SATEGRTDNSPLH

J: TRBJ2-2
size: few
V: TRBV5-4
CDR3: ASSMGNGLTGELF

J: TRBJ2-1
size: NA
V: TRBV7-8
CDR3: ASSLAGTGPYNEQF

J: TRBJ2-3
size: NA
V: TRBV20-1
CDR3: SAISGSRADTQY

J: TRBJ2-2
size: NA
V: TRBV4-2
CDR3: ASSQDPGGSFGGELF

J: TRBJ2-1
size: many
V: TRBV7-2
CDR3: ASSLRGFGEQF

J: TRBJ2-7
size: many
V: TRBV7-2
CDR3: ASSLAGLAVDEQY

J: TRBJ2-3
size: many
V: TRBV7-2
CDR3: ASSLVFGGGASTDTQY

J: TRBJ2-7
size: many
V: TRBV27
CDR3: AGRTYEQY

J: TRBJ2-7
size: many
V: TRBV6-5
CDR3: ASSGSTGRLNEQY

J: TRBJ2-1
size: NA
V: TRBV5-1
CDR3: ASSLVSGGSLGEQF

J: TRBJ2-7
size: NA
V: TRBV7-2
CDR3: ASSAPGLQQY

J: TRBJ2-2
size: NA
V: TRBV7-3
CDR3: ASSPRTRNTGELF

J: TRBJ2-2
size: NA
V: TRBV5-6
CDR3: ASSPLIGELF

J: TRBJ2-4
size: many
V: TRBV7-4
CDR3: ASSLPVVGQGRTKNIQY

J: TRBJ1-5
size: many
V: TRBV7-2
CDR3: ASSLGGPNQPQH

J: TRBJ2-2
size: few
V: TRBV6-5
CDR3: ASSPGRDRVSTGELF

J: TRBJ2-3
size: few
V: TRBV2
CDR3: ASRKDRHPTDTQY

J: TRBJ2-1
size: NA
V: TRBV6-1
CDR3: ASSERPPSGSGNEQF

J: TRBJ2-3
size: many
V: TRBV7-2
CDR3: ASSLGGGPIDTQY

J: TRBJ2-7
size: many
V: TRBV7-8
CDR3: ASSLNSGSIYEQY

J: TRBJ1-2
size: NA
V: TRBV12-3/TRBV12-4
CDR3: ASSRIRAGGT

J: TRBJ2-6
size: few
V: TRBV19
CDR3: ASSNQGATGANVLT

J: TRBJ1-5
size: NA
V: TRBV19
CDR3: ASSRGSLQPQH